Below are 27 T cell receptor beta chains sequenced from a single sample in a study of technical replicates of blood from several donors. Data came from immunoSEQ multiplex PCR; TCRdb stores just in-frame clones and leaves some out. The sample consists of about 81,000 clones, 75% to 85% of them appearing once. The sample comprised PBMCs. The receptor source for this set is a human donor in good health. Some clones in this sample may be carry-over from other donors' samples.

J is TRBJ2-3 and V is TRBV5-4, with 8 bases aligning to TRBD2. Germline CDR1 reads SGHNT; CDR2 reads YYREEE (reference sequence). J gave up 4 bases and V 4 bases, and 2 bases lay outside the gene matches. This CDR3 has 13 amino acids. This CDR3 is CASSPGGADTQYF. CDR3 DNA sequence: TGTGCCAGCAGCCCGGGGGGGGCAGATACGCAGTATTTT.

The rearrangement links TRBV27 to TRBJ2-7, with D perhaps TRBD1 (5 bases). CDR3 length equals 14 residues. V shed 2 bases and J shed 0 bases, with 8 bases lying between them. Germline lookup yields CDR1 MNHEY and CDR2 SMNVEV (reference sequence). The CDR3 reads CASSLTGFSYEQYF. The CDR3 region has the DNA TGTGCCAGCAGTTTAACAGGTTTCTCCTACGAGCAGTACTTC.

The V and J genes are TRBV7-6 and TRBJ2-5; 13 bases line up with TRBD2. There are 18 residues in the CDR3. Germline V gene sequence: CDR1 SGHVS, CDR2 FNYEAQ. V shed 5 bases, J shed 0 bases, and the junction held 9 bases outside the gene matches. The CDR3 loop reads CASSPKTSGRINQETQYF. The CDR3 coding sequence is TGTGCCAGCAGCCCTAAGACTAGCGGGAGGATCAACCAAGAGACCCAGTACTTC. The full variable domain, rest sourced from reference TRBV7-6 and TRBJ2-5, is GAGVSQSPRYKVTKRGQDVALRCDPISGHVSLYWYRQALGQGPEFLTYFNYEAQQDKSGLPNDRFSAERPEGSISTLTIQRTEQRDSAMYRCASSPKTSGRINQETQYFGPGTRLLVL.

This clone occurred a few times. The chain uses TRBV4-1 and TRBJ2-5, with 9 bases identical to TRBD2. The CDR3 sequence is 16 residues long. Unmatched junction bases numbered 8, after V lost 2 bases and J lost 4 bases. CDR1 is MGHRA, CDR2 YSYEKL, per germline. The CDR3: CASSQSASGVGETQYF. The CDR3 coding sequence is TGCGCCAGCAGCCAATCCGCTAGCGGGGTCGGAGAGACCCAGTACTTC.

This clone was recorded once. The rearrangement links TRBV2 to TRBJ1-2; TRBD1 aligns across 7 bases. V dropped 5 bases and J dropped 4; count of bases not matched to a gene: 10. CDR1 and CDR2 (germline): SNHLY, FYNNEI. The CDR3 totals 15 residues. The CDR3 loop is CASSFGQELVYGYTF. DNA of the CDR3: TGTGCCAGCAGTTTCGGACAGGAACTCGTCTATGGCTACACCTTC.

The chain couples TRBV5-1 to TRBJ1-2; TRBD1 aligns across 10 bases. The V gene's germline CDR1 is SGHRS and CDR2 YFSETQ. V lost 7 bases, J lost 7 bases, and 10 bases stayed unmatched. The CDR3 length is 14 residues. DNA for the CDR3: TGCGCCAGCGGGACAGGGGAAAATCGTTTTGGCTACACCTTC. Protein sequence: CASGTGENRFGYTF.

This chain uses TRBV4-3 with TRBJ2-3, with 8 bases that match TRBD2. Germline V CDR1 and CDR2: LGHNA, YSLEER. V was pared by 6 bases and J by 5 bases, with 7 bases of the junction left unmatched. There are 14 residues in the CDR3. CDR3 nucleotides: TGCGCCAGCAGTTTTAACGGGGGGGAAGATACGCAGTATTTT. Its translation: CASSFNGGEDTQYF.

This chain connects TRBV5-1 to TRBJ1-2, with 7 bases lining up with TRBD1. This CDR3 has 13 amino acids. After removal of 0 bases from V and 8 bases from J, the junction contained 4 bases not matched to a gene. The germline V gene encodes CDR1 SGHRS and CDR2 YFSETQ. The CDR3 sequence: CASSLEQGIGYTF. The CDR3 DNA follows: TGCGCCAGCAGCTTGGAACAGGGGATAGGCTACACCTTC.

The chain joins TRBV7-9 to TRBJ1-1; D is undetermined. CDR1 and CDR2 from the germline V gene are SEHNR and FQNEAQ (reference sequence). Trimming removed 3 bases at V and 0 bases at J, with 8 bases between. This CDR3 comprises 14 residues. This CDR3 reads CASSFPGLNTEAFF. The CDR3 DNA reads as TGTGCCAGCAGCTTCCCGGGTCTGAACACTGAAGCTTTCTTT.

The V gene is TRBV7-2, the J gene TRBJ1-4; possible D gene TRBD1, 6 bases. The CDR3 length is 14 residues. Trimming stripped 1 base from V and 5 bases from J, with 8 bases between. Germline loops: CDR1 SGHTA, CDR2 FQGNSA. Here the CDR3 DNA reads TGTGCCAGCAGCTTAGGGCAGGGGAATGAAAAACTGTTTTTT. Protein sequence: CASSLGQGNEKLFF.

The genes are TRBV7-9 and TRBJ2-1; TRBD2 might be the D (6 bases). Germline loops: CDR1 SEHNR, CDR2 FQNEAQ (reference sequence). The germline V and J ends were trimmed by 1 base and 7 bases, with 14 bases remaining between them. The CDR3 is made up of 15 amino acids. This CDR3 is CASSLVIPGGNEQFF. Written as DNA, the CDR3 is TGTGCCAGCAGCTTAGTGATCCCTGGAGGGAATGAGCAGTTCTTC.

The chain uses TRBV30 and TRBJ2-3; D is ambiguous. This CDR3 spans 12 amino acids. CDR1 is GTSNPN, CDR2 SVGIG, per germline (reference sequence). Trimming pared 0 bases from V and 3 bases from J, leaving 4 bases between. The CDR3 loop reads CAWSVLTDTQYF. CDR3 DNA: TGTGCCTGGAGTGTCTTGACAGATACGCAGTATTTT.

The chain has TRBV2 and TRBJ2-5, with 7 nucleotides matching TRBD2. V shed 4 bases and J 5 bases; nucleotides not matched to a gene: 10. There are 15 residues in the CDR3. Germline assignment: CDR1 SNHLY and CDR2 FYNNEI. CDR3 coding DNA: TGTGCCAGCAGTGGTCTCCGGGGAGGGCTGGAGACCCAGTACTTC. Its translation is CASSGLRGGLETQYF.

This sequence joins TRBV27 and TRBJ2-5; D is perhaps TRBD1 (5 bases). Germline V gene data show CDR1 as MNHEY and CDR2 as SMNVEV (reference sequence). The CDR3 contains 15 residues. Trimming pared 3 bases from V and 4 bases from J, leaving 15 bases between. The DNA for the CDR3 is TGTGCCAGCAGTTTGACTCCAGGGTCCCTAGAGACCCAGTACTTC. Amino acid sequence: CASSLTPGSLETQYF.

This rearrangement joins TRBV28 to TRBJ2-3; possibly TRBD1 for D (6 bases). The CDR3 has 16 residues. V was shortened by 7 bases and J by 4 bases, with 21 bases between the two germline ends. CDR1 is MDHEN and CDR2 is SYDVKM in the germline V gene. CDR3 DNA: TGTGCCAGCACCACCACAGGGTCCCCCCCTCCAGATACGCAGTATTTT. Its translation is CASTTTGSPPPDTQYF.

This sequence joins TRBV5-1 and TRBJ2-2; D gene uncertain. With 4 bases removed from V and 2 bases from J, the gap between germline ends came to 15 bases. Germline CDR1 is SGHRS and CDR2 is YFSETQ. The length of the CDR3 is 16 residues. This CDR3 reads CASSDRGSVNTGELFF. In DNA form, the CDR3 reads TGCGCCAGCAGCGATCGAGGCTCAGTCAACACCGGGGAGCTGTTTTTT.

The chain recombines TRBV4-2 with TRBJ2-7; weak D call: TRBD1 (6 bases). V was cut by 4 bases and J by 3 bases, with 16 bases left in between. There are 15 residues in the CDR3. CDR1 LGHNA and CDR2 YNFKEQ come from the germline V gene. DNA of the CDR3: TGTGCCAGCAGCCCCGGTATGGCAGGGGTCTACGAGCAGTACTTC. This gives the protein CASSPGMAGVYEQYF.

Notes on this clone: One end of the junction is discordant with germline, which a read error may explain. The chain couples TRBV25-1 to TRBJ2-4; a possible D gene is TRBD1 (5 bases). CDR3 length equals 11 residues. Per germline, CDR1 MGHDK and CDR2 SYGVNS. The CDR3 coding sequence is TGTGCCAGCGGGGCCAATAACATTCAGTACTTC. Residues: CASGANNIQYF. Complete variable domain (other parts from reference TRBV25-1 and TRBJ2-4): EADIYQTPRYLVIGTGKKITLECSQTMGHDKMYWYQQDPGMELHLIHYSYGVNSTEKGDLSSESTVSRIRTEHFPLTLESARPSHTSQYLCASGANNIQYFGAGTRLSVL.

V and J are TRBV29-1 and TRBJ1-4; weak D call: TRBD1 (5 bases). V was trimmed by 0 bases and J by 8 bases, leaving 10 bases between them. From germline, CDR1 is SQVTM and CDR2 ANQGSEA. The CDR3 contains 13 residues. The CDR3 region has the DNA TGCAGCGTTGAAGAGGCAGGGTGGGAAAAACTGTTTTTT. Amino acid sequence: CSVEEAGWEKLFF.

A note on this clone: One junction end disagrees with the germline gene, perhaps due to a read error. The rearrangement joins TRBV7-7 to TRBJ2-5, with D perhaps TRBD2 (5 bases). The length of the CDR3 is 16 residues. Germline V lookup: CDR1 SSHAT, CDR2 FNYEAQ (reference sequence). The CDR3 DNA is TGTGCTAGCAGCTTAGTGTTCGGGGTTCGCGAGGAGGCCCAGTACTTC. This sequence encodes CASSLVFGVREEAQYF.

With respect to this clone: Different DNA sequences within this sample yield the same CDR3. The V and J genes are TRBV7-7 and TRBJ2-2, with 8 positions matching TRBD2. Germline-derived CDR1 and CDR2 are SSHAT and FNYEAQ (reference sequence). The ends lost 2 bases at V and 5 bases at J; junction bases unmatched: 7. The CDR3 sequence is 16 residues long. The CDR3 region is CASSLQGAGGTGELFF. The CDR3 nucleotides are TGTGCCAGCAGCTTACAAGGCGCGGGAGGTACCGGGGAGCTGTTTTTT.

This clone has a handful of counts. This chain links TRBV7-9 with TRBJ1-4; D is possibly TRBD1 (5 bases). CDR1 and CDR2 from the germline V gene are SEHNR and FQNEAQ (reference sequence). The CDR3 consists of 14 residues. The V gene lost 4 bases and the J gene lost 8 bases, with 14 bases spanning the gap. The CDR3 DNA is TGTGCCAGCAGCTCTCAGGGTCTAGGCGAAAAACTGTTTTTT. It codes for CASSSQGLGEKLFF.

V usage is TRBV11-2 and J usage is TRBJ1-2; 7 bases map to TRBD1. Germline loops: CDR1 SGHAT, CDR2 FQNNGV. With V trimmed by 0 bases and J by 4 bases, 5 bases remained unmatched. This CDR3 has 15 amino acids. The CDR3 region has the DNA TGTGCCAGCAGCTTAGATGAGTACAGGGGCTATGGCTACACCTTC. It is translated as CASSLDEYRGYGYTF. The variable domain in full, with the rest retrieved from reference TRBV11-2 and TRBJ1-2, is EAGVAQSPRYKIIEKRQSVAFWCNPISGHATLYWYQQILGQGPKLLIQFQNNGVVDDSQLPKDRFSAERLKGVDSTLKIQPAKLEDSAVYLCASSLDEYRGYGYTFGSGTRLTVV.

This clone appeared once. DNA of the CDR3: TGTGCCAGCAGCTTAGTTCGAGGGCTAGAGACCCAGTACTTC. Protein product: CASSLVRGLETQYF. The V call is TRBV7-6, the J call TRBJ2-5, with D possibly matching TRBD2 (5 bases). There are 14 residues in the CDR3. Between the trimmed V and J ends, which lost 1 base and 4 bases, there was a span of 10 bases. In germline, CDR1 is SGHVS, CDR2 FNYEAQ.

The CDR3 loop is CSASNLAQYF. The CDR3 nucleotides are TGCAGTGCTAGTAACTTAGCCCAGTACTTC. The V call is TRBV20-1, the J call TRBJ2-5, with D hard to call. The CDR3 spans 10 residues. The germline CDR1 and CDR2 sequences are DFQATT and SNEGSKA (reference sequence). Trimming shortened V by 3 bases and J by 9 bases, and 8 bases separated the two germline ends.

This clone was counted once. This chain's CDR3 is CASSFLGRQETQYF. The CDR3 nucleotides read TGTGCCAGCAGCTTTTTGGGCAGGCAAGAGACCCAGTACTTC. The J gene is TRBJ2-5, the V gene TRBV11-2; D is ambiguous. Germline values: CDR1 SGHAT, CDR2 FQNNGV. The CDR3 spans 14 residues. The V gene lost 3 bases and the J gene lost 2 bases, with 10 bases spanning the gap.

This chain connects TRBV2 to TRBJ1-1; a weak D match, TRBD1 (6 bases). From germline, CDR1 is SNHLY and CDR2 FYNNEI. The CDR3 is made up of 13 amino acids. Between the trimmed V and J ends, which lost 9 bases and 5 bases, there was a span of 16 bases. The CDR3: CARKGESTTEAFF. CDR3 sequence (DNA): TGTGCCAGAAAGGGGGAAAGCACGACTGAAGCTTTCTTT.